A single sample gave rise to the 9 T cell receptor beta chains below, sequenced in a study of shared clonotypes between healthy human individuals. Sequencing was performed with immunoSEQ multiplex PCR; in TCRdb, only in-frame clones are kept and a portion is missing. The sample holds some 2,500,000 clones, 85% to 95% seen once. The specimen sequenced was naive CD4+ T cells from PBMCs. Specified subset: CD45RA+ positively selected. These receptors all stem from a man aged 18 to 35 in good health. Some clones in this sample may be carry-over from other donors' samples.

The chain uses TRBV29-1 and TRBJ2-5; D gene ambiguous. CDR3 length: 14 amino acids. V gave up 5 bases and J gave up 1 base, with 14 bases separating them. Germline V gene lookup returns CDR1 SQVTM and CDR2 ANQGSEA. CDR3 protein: CSVLSRLSQETQYF. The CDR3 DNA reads TGCAGCGTTCTGTCCAGGTTATCCCAAGAGACCCAGTACTTC. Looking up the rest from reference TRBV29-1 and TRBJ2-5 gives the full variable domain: SAVISQKPSRDICQRGTSLTIQCQVDSQVTMMFWYRQQPGQSLTLIATANQGSEATYESGFVIDKFPISRPNLTFSTLTVSNMSPEDSSIYLCSVLSRLSQETQYFGPGTRLLVL.

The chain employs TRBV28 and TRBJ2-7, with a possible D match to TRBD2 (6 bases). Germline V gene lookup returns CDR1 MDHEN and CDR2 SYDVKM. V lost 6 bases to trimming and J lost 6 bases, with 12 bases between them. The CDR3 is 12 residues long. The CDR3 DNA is TGTGCCAGCAGAACCGCCGGGGGCGAGCAGTACTTC. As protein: CASRTAGGEQYF.

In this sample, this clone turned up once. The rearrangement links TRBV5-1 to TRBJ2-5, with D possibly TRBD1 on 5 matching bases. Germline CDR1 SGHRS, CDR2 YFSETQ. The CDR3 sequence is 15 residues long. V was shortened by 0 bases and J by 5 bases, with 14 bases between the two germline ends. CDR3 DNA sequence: TGCGCCAGCAGCTTGGGCCAGGGATTAGGGGAGACCCAGTACTTC. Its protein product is CASSLGQGLGETQYF.

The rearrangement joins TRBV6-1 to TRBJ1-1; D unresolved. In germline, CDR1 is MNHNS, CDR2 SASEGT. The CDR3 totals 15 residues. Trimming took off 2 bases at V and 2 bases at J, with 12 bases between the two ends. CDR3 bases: TGTGCCAGCAGTGAAATAAGCAGCGGTAACACTGAAGCTTTCTTT. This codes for CASSEISSGNTEAFF.

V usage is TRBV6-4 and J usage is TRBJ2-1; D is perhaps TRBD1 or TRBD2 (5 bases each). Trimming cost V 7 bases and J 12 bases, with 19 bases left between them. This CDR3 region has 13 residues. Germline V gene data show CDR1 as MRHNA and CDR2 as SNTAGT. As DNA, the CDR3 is TGTGCCAGCAATCCAACTTCCGGGACGGGGCAGTTCTTC. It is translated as CASNPTSGTGQFF.

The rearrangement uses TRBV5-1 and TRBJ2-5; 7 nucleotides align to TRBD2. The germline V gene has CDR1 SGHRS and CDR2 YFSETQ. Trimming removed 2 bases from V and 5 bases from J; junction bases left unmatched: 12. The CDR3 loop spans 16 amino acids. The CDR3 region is CASSFLGREKGETQYF. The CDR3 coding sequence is TGCGCCAGCAGCTTTTTAGGGCGGGAGAAAGGGGAGACCCAGTACTTC.

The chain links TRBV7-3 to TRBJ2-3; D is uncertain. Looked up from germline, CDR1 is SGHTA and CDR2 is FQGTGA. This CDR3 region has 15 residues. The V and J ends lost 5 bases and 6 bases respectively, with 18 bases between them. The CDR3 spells CASSPRTTLGDTQYF. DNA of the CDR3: TGTGCCAGCAGCCCACGCACTACCCTGGGCGATACGCAGTATTTT. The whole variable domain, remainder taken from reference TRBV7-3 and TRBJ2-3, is GAGVSQTPSNKVTEKGKYVELRCDPISGHTALYWYRQSLGQGPEFLIYFQGTGAADDSGLPNDRFFAVRPEGSVSTLKIQRTERGDSAVYLCASSPRTTLGDTQYFGPGTRLTVL.

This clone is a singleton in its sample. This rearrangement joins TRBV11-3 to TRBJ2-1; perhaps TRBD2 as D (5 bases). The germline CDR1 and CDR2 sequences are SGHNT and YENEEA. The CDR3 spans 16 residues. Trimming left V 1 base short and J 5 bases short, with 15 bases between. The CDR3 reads CASSLGVPGINNEQFF. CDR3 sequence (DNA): TGTGCCAGCAGCTTAGGAGTCCCCGGGATTAACAATGAGCAGTTCTTC. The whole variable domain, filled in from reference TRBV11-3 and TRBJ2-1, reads EAGVVQSPRYKIIEKKQPVAFWCNPISGHNTLYWYLQNLGQGPELLIRYENEEAVDDSQLPKDRFSAERLKGVDSTLKIQPAELGDSAVYLCASSLGVPGINNEQFFGPGTRLTVL.

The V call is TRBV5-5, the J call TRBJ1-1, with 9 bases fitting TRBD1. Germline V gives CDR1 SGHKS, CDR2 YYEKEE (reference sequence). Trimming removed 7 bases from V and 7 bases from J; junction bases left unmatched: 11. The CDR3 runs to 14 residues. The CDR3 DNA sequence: TGTGCCAGCTTCCTAGGGACAGGGACGGTTGAAGCTTTCTTT. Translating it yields CASFLGTGTVEAFF. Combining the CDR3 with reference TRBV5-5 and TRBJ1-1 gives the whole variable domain DAGVTQSPTHLIKTRGQQVTLRCSPISGHKSVSWYQQVLGQGPQFIFQYYEKEERGRGNFPDRFSARQFPNYSSELNVNALLLGDSALYLCASFLGTGTVEAFFGQGTRLTVV.